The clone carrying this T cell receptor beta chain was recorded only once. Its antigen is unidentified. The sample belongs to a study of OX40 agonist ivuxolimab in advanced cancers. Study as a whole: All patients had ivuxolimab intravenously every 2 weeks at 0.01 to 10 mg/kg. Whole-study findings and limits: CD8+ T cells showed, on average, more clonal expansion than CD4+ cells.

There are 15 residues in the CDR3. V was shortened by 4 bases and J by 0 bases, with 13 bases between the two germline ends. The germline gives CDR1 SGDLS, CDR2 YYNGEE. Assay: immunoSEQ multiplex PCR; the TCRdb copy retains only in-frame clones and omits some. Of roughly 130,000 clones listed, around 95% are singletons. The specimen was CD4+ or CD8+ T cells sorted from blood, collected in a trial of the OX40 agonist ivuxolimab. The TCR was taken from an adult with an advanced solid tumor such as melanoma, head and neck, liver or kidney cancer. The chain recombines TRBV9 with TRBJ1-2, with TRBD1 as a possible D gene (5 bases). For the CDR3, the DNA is TGTGCCAGCAGCCCGGCCAACAGGCCTAACTATGGCTACACCTTC. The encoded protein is CASSPANRPNYGYTF.